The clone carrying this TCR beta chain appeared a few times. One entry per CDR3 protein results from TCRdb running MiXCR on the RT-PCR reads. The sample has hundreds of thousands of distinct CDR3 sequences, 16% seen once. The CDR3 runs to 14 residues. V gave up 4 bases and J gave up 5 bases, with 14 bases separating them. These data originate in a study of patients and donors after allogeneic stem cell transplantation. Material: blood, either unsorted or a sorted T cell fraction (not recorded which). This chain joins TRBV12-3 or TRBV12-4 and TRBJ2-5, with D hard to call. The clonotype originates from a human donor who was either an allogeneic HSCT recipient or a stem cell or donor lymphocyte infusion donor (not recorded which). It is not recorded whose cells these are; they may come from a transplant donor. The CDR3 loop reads CASSSHRSAETQYF. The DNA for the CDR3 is TGTGCCAGCAGTTCCCACCGGAGTGCGGAGACCCAGTACTTC.